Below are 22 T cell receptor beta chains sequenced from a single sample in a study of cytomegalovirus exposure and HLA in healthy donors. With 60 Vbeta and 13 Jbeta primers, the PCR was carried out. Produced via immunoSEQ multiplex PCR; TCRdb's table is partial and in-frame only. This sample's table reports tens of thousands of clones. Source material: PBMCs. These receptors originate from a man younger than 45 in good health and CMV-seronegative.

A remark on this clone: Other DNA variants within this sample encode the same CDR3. The DNA for the CDR3 is TGTGCCAGCAGAGGGACAGGCAACACCGGGGAGCTGTTTTTT. Protein: CASRGTGNTGELFF. J is TRBJ2-2 and V is TRBV6-4; 8 bases fit TRBD1. Germline V gene sequence: CDR1 MRHNA, CDR2 SNTAGT. This CDR3 region has 14 residues. Trimming at V came to 6 bases and at J to 2 bases, leaving 2 bases not matched to a gene.

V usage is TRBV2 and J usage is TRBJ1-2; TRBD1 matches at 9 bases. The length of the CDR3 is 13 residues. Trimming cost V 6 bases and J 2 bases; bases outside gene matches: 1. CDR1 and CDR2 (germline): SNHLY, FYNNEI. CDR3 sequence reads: CASSGTGNYGYTF. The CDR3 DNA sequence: TGTGCCAGCAGCGGGACAGGGAACTATGGCTACACCTTC.

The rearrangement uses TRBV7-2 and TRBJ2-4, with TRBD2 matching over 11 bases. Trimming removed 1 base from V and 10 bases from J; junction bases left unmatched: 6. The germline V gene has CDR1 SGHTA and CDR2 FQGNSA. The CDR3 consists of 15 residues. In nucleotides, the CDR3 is TGTGCCAGCAGCTTAGGGTGGGTAGCGGGGGGGATTCAGTACTTC. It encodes CASSLGWVAGGIQYF.

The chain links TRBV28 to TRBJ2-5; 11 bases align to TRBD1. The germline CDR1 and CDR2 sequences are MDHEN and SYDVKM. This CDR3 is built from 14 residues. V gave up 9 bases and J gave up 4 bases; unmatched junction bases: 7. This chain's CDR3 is CASTGTGGPETQYF. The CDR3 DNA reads TGTGCCAGTACGGGGACAGGGGGACCAGAGACCCAGTACTTC.

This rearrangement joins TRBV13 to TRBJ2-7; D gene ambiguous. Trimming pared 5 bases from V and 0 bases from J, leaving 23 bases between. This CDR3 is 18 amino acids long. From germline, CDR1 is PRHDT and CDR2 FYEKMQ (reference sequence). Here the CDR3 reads CASSPEAATSPSSYEQYF. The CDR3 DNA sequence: TGTGCCAGCAGCCCAGAGGCAGCCACCTCCCCCAGCTCCTACGAGCAGTACTTC.

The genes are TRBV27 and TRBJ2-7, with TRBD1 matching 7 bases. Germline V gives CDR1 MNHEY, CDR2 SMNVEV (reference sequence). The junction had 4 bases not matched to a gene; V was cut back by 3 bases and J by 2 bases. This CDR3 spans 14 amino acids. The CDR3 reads CASSFLQGAYEQYF. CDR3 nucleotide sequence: TGTGCCAGCAGTTTTTTGCAGGGGGCCTACGAGCAGTACTTC.

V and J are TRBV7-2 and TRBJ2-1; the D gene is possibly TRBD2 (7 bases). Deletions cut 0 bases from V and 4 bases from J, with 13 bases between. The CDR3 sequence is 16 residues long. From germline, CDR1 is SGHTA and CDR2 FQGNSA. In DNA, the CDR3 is TGTGCCAGCAGCTTAGCTGGGGGGGGCGCTTACAATGAGCAGTTCTTC. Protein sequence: CASSLAGGGAYNEQFF.

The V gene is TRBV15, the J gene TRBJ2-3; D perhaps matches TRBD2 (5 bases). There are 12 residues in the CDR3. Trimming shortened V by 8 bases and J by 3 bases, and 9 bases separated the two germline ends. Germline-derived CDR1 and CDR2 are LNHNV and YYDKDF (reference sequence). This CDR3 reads CATRSGTDTQYF. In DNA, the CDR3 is TGTGCCACCCGGTCGGGGACAGATACGCAGTATTTT.

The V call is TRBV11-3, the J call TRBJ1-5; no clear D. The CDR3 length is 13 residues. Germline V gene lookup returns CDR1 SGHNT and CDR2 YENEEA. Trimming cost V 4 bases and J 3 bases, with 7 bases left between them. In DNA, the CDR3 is TGTGCCAGCAGCTCGAGGTACAATCAGCCCCAGCATTTT. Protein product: CASSSRYNQPQHF. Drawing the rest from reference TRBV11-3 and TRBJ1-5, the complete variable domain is EAGVVQSPRYKIIEKKQPVAFWCNPISGHNTLYWYLQNLGQGPELLIRYENEEAVDDSQLPKDRFSAERLKGVDSTLKIQPAELGDSAVYLCASSSRYNQPQHFGDGTRLSIL.

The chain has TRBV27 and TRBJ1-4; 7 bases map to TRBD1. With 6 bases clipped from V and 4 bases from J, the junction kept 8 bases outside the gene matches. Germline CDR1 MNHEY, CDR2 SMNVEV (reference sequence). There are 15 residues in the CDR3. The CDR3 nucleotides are TGTGCCAGCAGCCGGCGAGGGGACAGTAATGAAAAACTGTTTTTT. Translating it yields CASSRRGDSNEKLFF.

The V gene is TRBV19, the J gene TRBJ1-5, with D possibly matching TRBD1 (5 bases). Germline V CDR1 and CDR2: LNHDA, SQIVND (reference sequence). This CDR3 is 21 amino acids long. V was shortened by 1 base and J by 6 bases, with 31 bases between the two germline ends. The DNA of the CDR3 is TGTGCCAGTAGTATAGGCGGGGGTCGTGGGGCAGCCAGGCTTAAATTTCAGCCCCAGCATTTT. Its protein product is CASSIGGGRGAARLKFQPQHF.

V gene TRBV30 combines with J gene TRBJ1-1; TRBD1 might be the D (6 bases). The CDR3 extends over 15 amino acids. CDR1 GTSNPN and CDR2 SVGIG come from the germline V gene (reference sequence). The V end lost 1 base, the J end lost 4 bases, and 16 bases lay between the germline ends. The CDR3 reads CAWSGKGQGFTEAFF. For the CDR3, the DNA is TGTGCCTGGAGTGGGAAAGGGCAGGGGTTCACTGAAGCTTTCTTT.

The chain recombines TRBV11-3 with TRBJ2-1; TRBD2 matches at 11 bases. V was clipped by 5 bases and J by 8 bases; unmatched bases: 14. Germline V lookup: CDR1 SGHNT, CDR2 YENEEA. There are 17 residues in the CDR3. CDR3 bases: TGTGCCAGCAGCGCGAAACTAGCGGGAGTGGCCAGGCATGAGCAGTTCTTC. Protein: CASSAKLAGVARHEQFF.

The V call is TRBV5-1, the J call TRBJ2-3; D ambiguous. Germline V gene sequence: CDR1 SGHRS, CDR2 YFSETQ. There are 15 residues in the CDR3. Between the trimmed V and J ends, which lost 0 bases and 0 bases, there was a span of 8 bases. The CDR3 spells CASSLDTTSTDTQYF. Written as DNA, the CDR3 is TGCGCCAGCAGCTTGGATACTACTAGCACAGATACGCAGTATTTT.

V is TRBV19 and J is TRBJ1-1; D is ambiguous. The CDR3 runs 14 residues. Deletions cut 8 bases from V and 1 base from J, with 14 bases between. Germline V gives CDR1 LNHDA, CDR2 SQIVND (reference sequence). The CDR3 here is CASQDGQQNTEAFF. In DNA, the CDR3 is TGTGCCAGTCAAGATGGGCAACAGAACACTGAAGCTTTCTTT.

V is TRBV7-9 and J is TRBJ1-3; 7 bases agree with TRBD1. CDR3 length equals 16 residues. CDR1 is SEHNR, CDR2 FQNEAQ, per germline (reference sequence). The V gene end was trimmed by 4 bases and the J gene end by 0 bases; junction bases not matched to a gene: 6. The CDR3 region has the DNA TGTGCCAGCAGCTCATCAGGGGGGTCCTCTGGAAACACCATATATTTT. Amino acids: CASSSSGGSSGNTIYF.

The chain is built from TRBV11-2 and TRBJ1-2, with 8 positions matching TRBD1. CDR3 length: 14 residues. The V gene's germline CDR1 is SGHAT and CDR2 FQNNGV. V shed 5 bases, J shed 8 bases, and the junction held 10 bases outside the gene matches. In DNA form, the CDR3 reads TGTGCCAGCAGCAGCCGAACCAGGGGGCAGGGCTACACCTTC. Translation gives CASSSRTRGQGYTF.

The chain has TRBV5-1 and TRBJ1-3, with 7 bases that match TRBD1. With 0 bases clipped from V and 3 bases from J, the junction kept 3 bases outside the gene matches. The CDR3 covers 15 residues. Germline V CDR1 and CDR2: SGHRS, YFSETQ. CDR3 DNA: TGCGCCAGCAGCTTGGGTACAGGGGATGGAAACACCATATATTTT. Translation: CASSLGTGDGNTIYF.

Here the CDR3 reads CASSPTLDSTNTGELFF. DNA of the CDR3: TGTGCCAGCAGTCCTACCCTTGACAGTACGAACACCGGGGAGCTGTTTTTT. The rearrangement joins TRBV6-4 to TRBJ2-2; a weak D match, TRBD1 (5 bases). CDR3 length: 17 amino acids. V was pared by 5 bases and J by 0 bases, with 16 bases between. The germline V gene has CDR1 MRHNA and CDR2 SNTAGT.

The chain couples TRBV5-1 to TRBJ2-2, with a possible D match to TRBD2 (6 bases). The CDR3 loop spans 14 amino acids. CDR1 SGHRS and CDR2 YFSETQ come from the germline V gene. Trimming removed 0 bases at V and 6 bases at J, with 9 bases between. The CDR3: CASSLASGAGELFF. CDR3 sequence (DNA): TGCGCCAGCAGCTTGGCCTCGGGGGCCGGGGAGCTGTTTTTT.

This CDR3 is CASRSTRGQGRAGGSGELFF. For the CDR3, the DNA is TGTGCCAGCAGATCGACTCGAGGCCAAGGAAGGGCGGGAGGATCCGGGGAGCTGTTTTTT. J is TRBJ2-2 and V is TRBV2, with 8 bases that match TRBD2. Germline CDR1 is SNHLY and CDR2 is FYNNEI. J lost 6 bases, V lost 6 bases, and 24 bases had no gene match. This CDR3 region has 20 residues. The full variable domain, in which reference TRBV2 and TRBJ2-2 provide the parts outside the CDR3, is EPEVTQTPSHQVTQMGQEVILRCVPISNHLYFYWYRQILGQKVEFLVSFYNNEISEKSEIFDDQFSVERPDGSNFTLKIRSTKLEDSAMYFCASRSTRGQGRAGGSGELFFGEGSRLTVL.

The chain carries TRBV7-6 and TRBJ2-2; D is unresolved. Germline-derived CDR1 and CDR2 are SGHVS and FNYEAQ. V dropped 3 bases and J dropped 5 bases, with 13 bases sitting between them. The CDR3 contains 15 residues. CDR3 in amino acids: CASSFSSQTTGELFF. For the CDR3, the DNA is TGTGCCAGCAGCTTTTCTAGTCAAACGACCGGGGAGCTGTTTTTT.